The TCR beta chain under discussion was sequenced for a study of early T cells in non-severe SARS-CoV-2 infection. This clonotype was counted only a few times. A single record per CDR3 protein comes from TCRdb applying MiXCR to the 5' RACE reads. The data show about 77,000 distinct CDR3 sequences, with roughly a sixth seen just once and about 2.6% held by the top ten. This CDR3 spans 17 amino acids. The V gene's germline CDR1 is KGHDR and CDR2 SFDVKD. Trimming at V came to 5 bases and at J to 0 bases, leaving 6 bases not matched to a gene. The TCR was taken from an adult who was a healthcare worker with PCR-confirmed SARS-CoV-2 infection or an uninfected control (not recorded which). Sequenced sample: whole blood. J is TRBJ1-5 and V is TRBV24-1; TRBD1 matches at 10 bases. This CDR3 reads CATSGGTGAYSNQPQHF. The DNA for the CDR3 is TGTGCCACCAGTGGAGGGACAGGGGCTTATAGCAATCAGCCCCAGCATTTT.